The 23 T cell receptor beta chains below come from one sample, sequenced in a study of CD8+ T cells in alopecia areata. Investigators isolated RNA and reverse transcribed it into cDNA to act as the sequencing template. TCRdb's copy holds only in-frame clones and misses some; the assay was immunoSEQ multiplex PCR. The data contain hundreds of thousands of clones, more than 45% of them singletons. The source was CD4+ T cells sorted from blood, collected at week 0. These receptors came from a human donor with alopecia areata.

The CDR3 protein is CASSLSPGQRSSYNEQFF. As DNA, the CDR3 is TGTGCCAGCAGTTTATCGCCTGGACAGCGGAGCTCCTACAATGAGCAGTTCTTC. The chain carries TRBV27 and TRBJ2-1, with D possibly matching TRBD1 (6 bases). CDR1 and CDR2 from the germline V gene are MNHEY and SMNVEV (reference sequence). This CDR3 spans 18 amino acids. V lost 0 bases, J lost 0 bases, and 15 bases lay in between.

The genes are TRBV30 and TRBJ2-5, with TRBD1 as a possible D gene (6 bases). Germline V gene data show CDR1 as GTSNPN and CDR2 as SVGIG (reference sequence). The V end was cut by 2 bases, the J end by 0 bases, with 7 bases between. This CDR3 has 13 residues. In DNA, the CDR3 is TGTGCCTGGAGTAGGGGGTACCAAGAGACCCAGTACTTC. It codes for CAWSRGYQETQYF.

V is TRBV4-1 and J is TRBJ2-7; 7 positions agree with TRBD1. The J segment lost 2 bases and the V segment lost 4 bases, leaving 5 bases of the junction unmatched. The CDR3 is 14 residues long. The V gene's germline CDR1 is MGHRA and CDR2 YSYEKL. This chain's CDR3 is CASSPGDRAYEQYF. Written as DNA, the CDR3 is TGCGCCAGCAGCCCCGGAGACAGGGCCTACGAGCAGTACTTC.

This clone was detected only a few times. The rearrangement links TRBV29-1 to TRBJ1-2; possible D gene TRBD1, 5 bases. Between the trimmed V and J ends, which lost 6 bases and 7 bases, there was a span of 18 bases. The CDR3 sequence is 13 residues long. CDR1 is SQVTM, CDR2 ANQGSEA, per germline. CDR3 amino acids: CSVNRMGVLGYTF. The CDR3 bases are TGCAGCGTCAATAGAATGGGGGTCCTTGGCTACACCTTC.

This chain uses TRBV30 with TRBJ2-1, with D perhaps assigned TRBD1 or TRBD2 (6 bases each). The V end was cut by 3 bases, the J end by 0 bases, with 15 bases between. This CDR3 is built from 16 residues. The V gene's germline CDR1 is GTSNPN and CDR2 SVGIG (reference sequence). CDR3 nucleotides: TGTGCCTGGAGGGGGGCCGGGACTCTCTCCTACAATGAGCAGTTCTTC. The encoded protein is CAWRGAGTLSYNEQFF. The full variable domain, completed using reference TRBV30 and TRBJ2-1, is SQTIHQWPATLVQPVGSPLSLECTVEGTSNPNLYWYRQAAGRGLQLLFYSVGIGQISSEVPQNLSASRPQDRQFILSSKKLLLSDSGFYLCAWRGAGTLSYNEQFFGPGTRLTVL.

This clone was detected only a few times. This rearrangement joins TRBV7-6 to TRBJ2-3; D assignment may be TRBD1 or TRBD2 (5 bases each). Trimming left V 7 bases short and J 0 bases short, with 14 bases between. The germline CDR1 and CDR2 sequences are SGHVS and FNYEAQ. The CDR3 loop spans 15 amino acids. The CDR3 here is CASTKGRSSTDTQYF. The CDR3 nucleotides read TGTGCCAGCACCAAGGGACGGTCTAGCACAGATACGCAGTATTTT.

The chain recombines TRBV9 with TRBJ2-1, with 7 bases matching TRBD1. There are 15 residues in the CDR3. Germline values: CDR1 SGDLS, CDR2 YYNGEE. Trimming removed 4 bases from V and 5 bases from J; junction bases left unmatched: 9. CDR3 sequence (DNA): TGTGCCAGCAGCCTGACTCCTACAGGGGACAATGAGCAGTTCTTC. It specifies CASSLTPTGDNEQFF.

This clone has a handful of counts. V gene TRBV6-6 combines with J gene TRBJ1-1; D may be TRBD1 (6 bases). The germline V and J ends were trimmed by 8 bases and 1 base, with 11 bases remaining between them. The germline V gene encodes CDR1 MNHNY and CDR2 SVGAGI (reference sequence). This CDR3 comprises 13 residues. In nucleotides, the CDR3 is TGTGCCAGCGAAGGACAGCGGAACACTGAAGCTTTCTTT. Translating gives CASEGQRNTEAFF.

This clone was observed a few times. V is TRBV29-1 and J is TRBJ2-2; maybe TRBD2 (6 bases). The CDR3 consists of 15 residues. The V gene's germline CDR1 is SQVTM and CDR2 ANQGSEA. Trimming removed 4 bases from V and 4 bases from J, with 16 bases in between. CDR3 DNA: TGCAGCGTTGCGGGAGAACGGCGAGGCACCGGGGAGCTGTTTTTT. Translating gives CSVAGERRGTGELFF.

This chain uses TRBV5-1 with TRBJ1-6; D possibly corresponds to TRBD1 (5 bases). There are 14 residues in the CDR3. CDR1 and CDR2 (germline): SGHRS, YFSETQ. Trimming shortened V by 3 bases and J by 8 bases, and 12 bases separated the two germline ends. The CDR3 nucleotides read TGCGCCAGCAGCTCCGGGACCGAGGATTCACCCCTCCACTTT. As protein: CASSSGTEDSPLHF.

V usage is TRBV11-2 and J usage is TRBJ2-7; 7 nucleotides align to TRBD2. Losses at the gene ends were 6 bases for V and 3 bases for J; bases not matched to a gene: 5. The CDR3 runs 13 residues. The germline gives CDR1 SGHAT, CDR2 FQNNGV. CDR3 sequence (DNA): TGTGCCAGCAGAGCCGGGAGGTACTACGAGCAGTACTTC. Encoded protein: CASRAGRYYEQYF. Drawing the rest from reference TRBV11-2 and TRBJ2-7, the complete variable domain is EAGVAQSPRYKIIEKRQSVAFWCNPISGHATLYWYQQILGQGPKLLIQFQNNGVVDDSQLPKDRFSAERLKGVDSTLKIQPAKLEDSAVYLCASRAGRYYEQYFGPGTRLTVT.

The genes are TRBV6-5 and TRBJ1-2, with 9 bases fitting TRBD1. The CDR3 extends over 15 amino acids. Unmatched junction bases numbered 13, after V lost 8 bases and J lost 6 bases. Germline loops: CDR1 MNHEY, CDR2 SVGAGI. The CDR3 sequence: CASCIRPGQGNGYTF. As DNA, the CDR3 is TGTGCCAGCTGTATCCGACCGGGACAGGGAAATGGCTACACCTTC.

The CDR3 DNA follows: TGCAGCGTCACTGCCCTCGGGGGGGGTGAAGCTTTCTTT. Translated: CSVTALGGGEAFF. The chain recombines TRBV29-1 with TRBJ1-1, with D possibly being TRBD1 (5 bases). V was trimmed by 6 bases and J by 7 bases, leaving 18 bases between them. Germline CDR1 is SQVTM and CDR2 is ANQGSEA. The CDR3 spans 13 residues.

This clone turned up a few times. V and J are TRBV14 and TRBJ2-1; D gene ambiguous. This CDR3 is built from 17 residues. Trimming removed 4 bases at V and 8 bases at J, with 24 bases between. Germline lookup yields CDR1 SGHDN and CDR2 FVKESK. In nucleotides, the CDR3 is TGTGCCAGCAGCCCGGTGGGTGGATATTACTCGCTCCATGAGCAGTTCTTC. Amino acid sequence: CASSPVGGYYSLHEQFF.

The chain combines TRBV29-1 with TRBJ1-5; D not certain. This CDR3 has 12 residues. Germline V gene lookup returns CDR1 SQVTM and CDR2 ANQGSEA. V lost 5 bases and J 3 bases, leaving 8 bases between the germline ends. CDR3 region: CSVKGVNQPQHF. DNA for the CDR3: TGCAGCGTTAAAGGAGTCAATCAGCCCCAGCATTTT.

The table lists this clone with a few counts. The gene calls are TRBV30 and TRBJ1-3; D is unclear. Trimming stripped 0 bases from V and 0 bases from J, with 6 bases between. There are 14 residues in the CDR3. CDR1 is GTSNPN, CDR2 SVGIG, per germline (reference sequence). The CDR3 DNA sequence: TGTGCCTGGAGTGTCAGTGACTCTGGAAACACCATATATTTT. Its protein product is CAWSVSDSGNTIYF. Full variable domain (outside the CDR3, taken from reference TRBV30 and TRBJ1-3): SQTIHQWPATLVQPVGSPLSLECTVEGTSNPNLYWYRQAAGRGLQLLFYSVGIGQISSEVPQNLSASRPQDRQFILSSKKLLLSDSGFYLCAWSVSDSGNTIYFGEGSWLTVV.

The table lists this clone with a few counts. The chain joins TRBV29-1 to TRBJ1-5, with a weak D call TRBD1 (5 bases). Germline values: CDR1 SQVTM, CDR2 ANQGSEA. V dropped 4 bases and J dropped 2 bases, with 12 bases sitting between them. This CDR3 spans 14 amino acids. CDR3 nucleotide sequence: TGCAGCGTTGTAGGGACTGGGGGCAATCAGCCCCAGCATTTT. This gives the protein CSVVGTGGNQPQHF.

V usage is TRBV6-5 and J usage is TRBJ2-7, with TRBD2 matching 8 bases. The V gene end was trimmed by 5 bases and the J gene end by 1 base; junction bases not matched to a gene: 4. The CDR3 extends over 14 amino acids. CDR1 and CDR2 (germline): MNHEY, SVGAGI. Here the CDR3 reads CASSGPGGSYEQYF. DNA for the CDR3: TGTGCCAGCAGTGGACCGGGGGGGTCCTACGAGCAGTACTTC.

The DNA of the CDR3 is TGTGCCAGCAGCCTCCCGACTAGCGGCCGGTACTTC. The encoded protein is CASSLPTSGRYF. V is TRBV7-9 and J is TRBJ2-7; 9 bases match TRBD2. This CDR3 contains 12 residues. The germline gives CDR1 SEHNR, CDR2 FQNEAQ (reference sequence). Trimming removed 5 bases from V and 12 bases from J; junction bases left unmatched: 8.

CDR3 sequence: CASSLMGLQGSEQFF. DNA of the CDR3: TGTGCCAGTAGCTTGATGGGACTTCAGGGGAGTGAGCAGTTCTTC. The rearrangement uses TRBV19 and TRBJ2-1, with D possibly being TRBD1 or TRBD2 (6 bases each). Germline V lookup: CDR1 LNHDA, CDR2 SQIVND (reference sequence). V was trimmed by 6 bases and J by 9 bases, leaving 21 bases between them. The CDR3 covers 15 residues.

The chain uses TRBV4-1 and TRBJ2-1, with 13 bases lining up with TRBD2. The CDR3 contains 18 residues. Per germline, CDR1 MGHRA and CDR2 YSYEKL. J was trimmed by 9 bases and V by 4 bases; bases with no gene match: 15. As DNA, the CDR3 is TGCGCCAGCAGCCCAGGACTAGCGGGAGTGCGGGCACAAGGTGAGCAGTTCTTC. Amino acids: CASSPGLAGVRAQGEQFF.

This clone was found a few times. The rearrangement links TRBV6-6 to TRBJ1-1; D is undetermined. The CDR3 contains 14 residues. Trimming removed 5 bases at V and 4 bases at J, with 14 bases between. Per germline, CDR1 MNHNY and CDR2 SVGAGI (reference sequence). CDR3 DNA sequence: TGTGCCAGCAGTCCTCTTACCGGGAGCACTGAAGCTTTCTTT. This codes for CASSPLTGSTEAFF.

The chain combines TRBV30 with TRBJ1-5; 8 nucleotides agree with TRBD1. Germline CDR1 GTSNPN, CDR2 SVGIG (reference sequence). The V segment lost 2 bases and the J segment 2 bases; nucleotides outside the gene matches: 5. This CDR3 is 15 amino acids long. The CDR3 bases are TGTGCCTGGAGTCCGAAGGACAGGGGCAATCAGCCCCAGCATTTT. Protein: CAWSPKDRGNQPQHF.